Reported below is one T cell receptor beta chain. This record belongs to a study of shared clonotypes between healthy human individuals. Trimming removed 1 base from V and 2 bases from J; junction bases left unmatched: 13. Germline CDR1 is SGHTA and CDR2 is FQGNSA. This CDR3 has 18 residues. Assay: immunoSEQ multiplex PCR; the TCRdb copy retains only in-frame clones and omits some. The sample shows millions of clones, roughly 92% of them seen only once. The origin of this receptor is a man between 18 and 35 years old in good health. The chain is built from TRBV7-2 and TRBJ2-5; TRBD1 agrees at 7 bases. Sample: naive CD4+ T cells sorted from blood. Subset specified: CD45RA+ positively selected. CDR3 sequence (DNA): TGTGCCAGCAGCTTAGTCACGGGCGTGGCAGGGGGACAAGAGACCCAGTACTTC. Protein: CASSLVTGVAGGQETQYF.